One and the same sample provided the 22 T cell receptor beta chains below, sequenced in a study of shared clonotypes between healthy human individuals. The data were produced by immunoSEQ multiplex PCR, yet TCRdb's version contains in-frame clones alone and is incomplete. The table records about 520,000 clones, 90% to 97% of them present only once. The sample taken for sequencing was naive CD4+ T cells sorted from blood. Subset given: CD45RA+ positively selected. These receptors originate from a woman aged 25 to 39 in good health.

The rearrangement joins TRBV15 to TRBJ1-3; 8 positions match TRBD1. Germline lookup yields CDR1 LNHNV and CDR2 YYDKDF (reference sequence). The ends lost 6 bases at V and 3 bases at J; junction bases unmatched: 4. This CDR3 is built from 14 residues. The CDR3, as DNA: TGTGCCACCAGAGACAGGGGAAATGGAAACACCATATATTTT. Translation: CATRDRGNGNTIYF.

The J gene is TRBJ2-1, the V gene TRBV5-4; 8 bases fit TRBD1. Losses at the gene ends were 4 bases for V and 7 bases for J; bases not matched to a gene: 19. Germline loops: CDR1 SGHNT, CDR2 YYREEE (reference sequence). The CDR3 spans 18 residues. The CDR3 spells CASSQWTGSGLVTNEQFF. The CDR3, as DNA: TGTGCCAGCAGCCAGTGGACAGGGAGCGGGCTTGTCACAAATGAGCAGTTCTTC.

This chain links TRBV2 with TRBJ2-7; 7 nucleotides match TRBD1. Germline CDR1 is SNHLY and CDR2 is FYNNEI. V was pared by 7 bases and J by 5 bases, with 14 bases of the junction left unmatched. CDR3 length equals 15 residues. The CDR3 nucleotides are TGTGCCAGCATCATGACAGGGTATGAGGGCGACGAGCAGTACTTC. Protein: CASIMTGYEGDEQYF.

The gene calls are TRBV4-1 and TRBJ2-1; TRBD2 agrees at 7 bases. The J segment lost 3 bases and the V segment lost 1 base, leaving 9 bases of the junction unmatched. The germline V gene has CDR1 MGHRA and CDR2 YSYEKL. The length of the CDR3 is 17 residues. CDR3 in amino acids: CASSQGTAASGYNEQFF. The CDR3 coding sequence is TGCGCCAGCAGCCAAGGGACGGCGGCTAGCGGCTACAATGAGCAGTTCTTC.

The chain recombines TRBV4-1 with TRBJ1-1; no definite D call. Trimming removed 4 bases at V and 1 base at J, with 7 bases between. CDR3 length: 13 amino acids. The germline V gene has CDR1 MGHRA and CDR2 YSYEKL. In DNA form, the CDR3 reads TGCGCCAGCAGCCCCCCCGGGAACACTGAAGCTTTCTTT. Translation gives CASSPPGNTEAFF.

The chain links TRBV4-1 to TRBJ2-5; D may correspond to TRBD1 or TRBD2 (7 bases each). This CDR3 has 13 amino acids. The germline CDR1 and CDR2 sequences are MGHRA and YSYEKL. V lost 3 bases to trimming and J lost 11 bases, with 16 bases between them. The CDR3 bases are TGCGCCAGCAGCCATCAACAGGGGCGGGAGCAGTACTTC. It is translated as CASSHQQGREQYF.

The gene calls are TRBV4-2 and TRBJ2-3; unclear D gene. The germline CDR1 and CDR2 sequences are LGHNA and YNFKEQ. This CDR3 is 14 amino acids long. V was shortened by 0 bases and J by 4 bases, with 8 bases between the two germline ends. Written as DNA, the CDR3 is TGTGCCAGCAGCCAAGATCCTGGGCCAGATACGCAGTATTTT. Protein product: CASSQDPGPDTQYF.

DNA for the CDR3: TGTGCCACCCTCGAACTCTCTGGGGCCAACGTCCTGACTTTC. Its protein product is CATLELSGANVLTF. The chain has TRBV6-5 and TRBJ2-6; D is unclear. Between the trimmed V and J ends, which lost 10 bases and 0 bases, there was a span of 10 bases. The CDR3 length is 14 residues. The V gene's germline CDR1 is MNHEY and CDR2 SVGAGI.

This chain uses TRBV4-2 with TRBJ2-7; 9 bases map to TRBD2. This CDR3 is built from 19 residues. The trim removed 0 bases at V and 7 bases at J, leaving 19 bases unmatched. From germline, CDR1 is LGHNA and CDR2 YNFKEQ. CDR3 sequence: CASSQEVTSSAAGGREQYF. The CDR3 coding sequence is TGTGCCAGCAGCCAAGAAGTGACAAGTAGCGCAGCGGGAGGACGAGAGCAGTACTTC.

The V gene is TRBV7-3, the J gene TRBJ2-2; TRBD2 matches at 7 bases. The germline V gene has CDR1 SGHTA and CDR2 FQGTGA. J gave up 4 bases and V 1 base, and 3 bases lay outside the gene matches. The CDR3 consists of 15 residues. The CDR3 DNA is TGTGCCAGCAGCTTAAGCGCGGGAGTCACCGGGGAGCTGTTTTTT. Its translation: CASSLSAGVTGELFF.

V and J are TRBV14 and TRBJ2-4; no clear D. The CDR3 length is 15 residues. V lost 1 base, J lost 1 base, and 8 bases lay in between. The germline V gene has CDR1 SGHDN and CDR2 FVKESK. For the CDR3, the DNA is TGTGCCAGCAGCCAAGTAGGGCCGGCCAAAAACATTCAGTACTTC. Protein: CASSQVGPAKNIQYF.

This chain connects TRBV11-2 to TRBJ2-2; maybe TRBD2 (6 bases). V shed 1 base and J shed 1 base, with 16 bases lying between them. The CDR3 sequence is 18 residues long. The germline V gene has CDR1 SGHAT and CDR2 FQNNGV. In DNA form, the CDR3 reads TGTGCCAGCAGCTTAGGGCCCGGACTATGGGGGAACACCGGGGAGCTGTTTTTT. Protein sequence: CASSLGPGLWGNTGELFF.

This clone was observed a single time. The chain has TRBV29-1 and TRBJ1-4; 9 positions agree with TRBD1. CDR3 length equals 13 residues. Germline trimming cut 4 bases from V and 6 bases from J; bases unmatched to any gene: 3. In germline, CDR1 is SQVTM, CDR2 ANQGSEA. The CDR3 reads CSVGTGADEKLFF. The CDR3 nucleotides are TGCAGCGTTGGGACAGGGGCGGATGAAAAACTGTTTTTT.

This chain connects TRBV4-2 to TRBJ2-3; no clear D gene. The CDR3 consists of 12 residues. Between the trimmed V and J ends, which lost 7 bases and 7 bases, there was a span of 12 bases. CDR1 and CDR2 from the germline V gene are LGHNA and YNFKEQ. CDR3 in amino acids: CASTSERYTQYF. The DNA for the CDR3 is TGTGCCAGCACTTCTGAGCGATATACGCAGTATTTT.

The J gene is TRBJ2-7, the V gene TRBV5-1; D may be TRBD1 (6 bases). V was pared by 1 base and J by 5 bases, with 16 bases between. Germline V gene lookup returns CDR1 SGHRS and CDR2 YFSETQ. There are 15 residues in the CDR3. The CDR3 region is CASSLKGEGTHEQYF. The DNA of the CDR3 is TGCGCCAGCAGCTTGAAGGGGGAAGGAACCCACGAGCAGTACTTC.

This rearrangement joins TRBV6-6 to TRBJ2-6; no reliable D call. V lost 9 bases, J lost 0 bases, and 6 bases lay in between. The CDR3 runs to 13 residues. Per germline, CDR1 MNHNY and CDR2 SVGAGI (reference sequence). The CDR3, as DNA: TGTGCCAGTAGGACCTCTGGGGCCAACGTCCTGACTTTC. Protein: CASRTSGANVLTF.

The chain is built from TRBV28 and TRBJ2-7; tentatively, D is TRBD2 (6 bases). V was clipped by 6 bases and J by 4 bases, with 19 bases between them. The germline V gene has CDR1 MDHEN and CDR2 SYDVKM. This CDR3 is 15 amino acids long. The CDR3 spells CASSETGSSAYEQYF. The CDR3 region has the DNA TGTGCCAGCAGCGAAACGGGTTCTAGCGCTTACGAGCAGTACTTC.

The CDR3 protein is CASSLTLITSGYNEQFF. CDR3 sequence (DNA): TGTGCCAGCAGCTTAACGCTTATCACTAGCGGCTACAATGAGCAGTTCTTC. This chain connects TRBV7-2 to TRBJ2-1; 8 nucleotides agree with TRBD2. The CDR3 consists of 17 residues. The germline gives CDR1 SGHTA, CDR2 FQGNSA. The V segment lost 2 bases and the J segment 3 bases; nucleotides outside the gene matches: 9.

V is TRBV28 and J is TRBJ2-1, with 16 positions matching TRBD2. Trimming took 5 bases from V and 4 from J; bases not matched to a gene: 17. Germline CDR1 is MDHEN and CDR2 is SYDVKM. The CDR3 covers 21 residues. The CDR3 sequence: CASSPRPWGTSGRARYNEQFF. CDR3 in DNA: TGTGCCAGCAGTCCCCGGCCGTGGGGGACTAGCGGGAGGGCGCGGTACAATGAGCAGTTCTTC.

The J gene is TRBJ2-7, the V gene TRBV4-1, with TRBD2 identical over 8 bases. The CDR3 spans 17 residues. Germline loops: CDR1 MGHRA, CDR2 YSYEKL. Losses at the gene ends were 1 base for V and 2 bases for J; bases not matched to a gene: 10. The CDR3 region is CASSQAGVSGGPYEQYF. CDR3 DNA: TGCGCCAGCAGCCAAGCGGGGGTCTCGGGAGGGCCCTACGAGCAGTACTTC.

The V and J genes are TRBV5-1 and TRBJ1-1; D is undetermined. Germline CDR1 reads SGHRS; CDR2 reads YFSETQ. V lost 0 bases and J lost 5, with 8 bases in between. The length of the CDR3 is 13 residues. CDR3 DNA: TGCGCCAGCAGCTTGGGGTGGGAAACTGAAGCTTTCTTT. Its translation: CASSLGWETEAFF.

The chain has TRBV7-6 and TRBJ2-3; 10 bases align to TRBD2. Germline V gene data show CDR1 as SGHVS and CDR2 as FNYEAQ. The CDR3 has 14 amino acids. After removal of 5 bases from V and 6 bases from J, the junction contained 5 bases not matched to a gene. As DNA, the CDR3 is TGTGCCAGCAGCCAAGCGGGAGGGCCCGATACGCAGTATTTT. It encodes CASSQAGGPDTQYF.